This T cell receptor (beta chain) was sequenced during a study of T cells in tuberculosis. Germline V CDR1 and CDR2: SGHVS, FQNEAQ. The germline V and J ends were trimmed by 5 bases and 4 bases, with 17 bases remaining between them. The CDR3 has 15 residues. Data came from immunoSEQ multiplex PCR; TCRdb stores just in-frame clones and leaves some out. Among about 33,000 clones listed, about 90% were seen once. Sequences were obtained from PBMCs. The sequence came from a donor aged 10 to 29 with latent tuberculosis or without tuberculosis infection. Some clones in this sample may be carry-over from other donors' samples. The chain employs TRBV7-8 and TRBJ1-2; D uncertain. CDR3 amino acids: CASSPLTTALYGYTF. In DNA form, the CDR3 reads TGTGCCAGCAGCCCGCTAACAACAGCTCTCTATGGCTACACCTTC.